What follows are 28 T cell receptor beta chains derived from one specimen sequenced in a study of T cells in Graves' hyperthyroidism and ophthalmopathy (dated by TCRdb to between 2018 and 2020). The library was prepared using multiplex PCR. Sequencing instrument: Illumina HiSeq 2000. The TCR beta CDR3 regions were amplified from RNA transcripts. A first-round RT-PCR of the TCR CDR3 used the HTBI primer set with the Qiagen OneStep RT-PCR kit. The raw public data were reprocessed by TCRdb itself: fastp quality trimming at Q25, MiXCR clonotype calling, in-frame beta chains only. Rows are unified per CDR3 protein, each entry keeping the most common DNA and genes. For this sample there are about 840,000 distinct CDR3 sequences; 38% appear just once. The ten largest clones add up to 8.9% of the sample. The sample comprised blood. Receptors were obtained from a man in his late teens or twenties with Graves' hyperthyroidism.

The V and J genes are TRBV12-3 or TRBV12-4 and TRBJ1-5; the D gene is possibly TRBD1 (5 bases). The CDR3 has 14 amino acids. The ends were cut back, 4 bases at V and 5 bases at J, with 12 bases in the middle. In DNA, the CDR3 is TGTGCCAGCAGTTCCGGGGCAGGAGATCAGCCCCAGCATTTT. Translated: CASSSGAGDQPQHF.

In the case of this clonotype: A read error may explain this, as a much larger clone is one base away. J is TRBJ1-1 and V is TRBV5-1; maybe TRBD1 (6 bases). V was trimmed by 0 bases and J by 5 bases, leaving 11 bases between them. The CDR3 has 14 residues. Germline V gives CDR1 SGHRS, CDR2 YFSETQ. The CDR3 spells CASSLGGGWTEAFF. For the CDR3, the DNA is TGCGCCAGCAGCTTGGGAGGGGGATGGACTGAAGCTTTCTTT.

This clonotype has a count of ten or more. The CDR3 here is CASSGAGNTEAFF. CDR3 bases: TGTGCCAGCAGCGGGGCAGGGAACACTGAAGCTTTCTTT. The chain links TRBV7-9 to TRBJ1-1, with a tentative D call TRBD1 (5 bases). The CDR3 has 13 amino acids. Trimming took off 5 bases at V and 1 base at J, with 8 bases between the two ends. Germline V gene data show CDR1 as SEHNR and CDR2 as FQNEAQ (reference sequence).

Only a few counts were recorded for this clonotype. The chain couples TRBV7-2 to TRBJ2-7; D is unclear. The CDR3 sequence is 14 residues long. Trimming took 1 base from V and 5 from J, leaving 12 bases between them. The germline V gene has CDR1 SGHTA and CDR2 FQGNSA. The CDR3 DNA reads TGTGCCAGCAGCTTAGATCGGGCAACCCACGAGCAGTACTTC. Its protein product is CASSLDRATHEQYF.

The chain is built from TRBV25-1 and TRBJ2-5; perhaps TRBD2 as D (7 bases). Trimming removed 6 bases at V and 2 bases at J, with 16 bases between. This CDR3 is built from 15 residues. Germline assignment: CDR1 MGHDK and CDR2 SYGVNS. The CDR3 is CASRVQGGGQETQYF. CDR3 nucleotides: TGTGCCAGCAGGGTACAGGGAGGGGGACAAGAGACCCAGTACTTC.

J is TRBJ2-7 and V is TRBV18; a possible D gene is TRBD2 (6 bases). Germline V CDR1 and CDR2: KGHSH, LQKENI. The CDR3 is 14 residues long. The ends were cut back, 4 bases at V and 7 bases at J, with 17 bases in the middle. CDR3 sequence reads: CASSLLRGEGEQYF. The CDR3 DNA reads as TGTGCCAGCTCACTTCTGCGGGGTGAGGGGGAGCAGTACTTC.

There are many counts of this clonotype. V is TRBV29-1 and J is TRBJ2-5; 10 nucleotides agree with TRBD2. The CDR3 consists of 15 residues. CDR1 and CDR2 (germline): SQVTM, ANQGSEA. V lost 4 bases to trimming and J lost 5 bases; unmatched junction nucleotides: 10. The CDR3 sequence is CSVVKSSGSPETQYF. DNA for the CDR3: TGCAGCGTTGTTAAGTCTAGCGGGAGTCCGGAGACCCAGTACTTC.

The rearrangement uses TRBV2 and TRBJ2-7; a weak D match, TRBD2 (5 bases). The CDR3 runs to 15 residues. From germline, CDR1 is SNHLY and CDR2 FYNNEI. V was cut by 4 bases and J by 2 bases, with 15 bases left in between. CDR3: CASSGRTGLTYEQYF. The CDR3 bases are TGTGCCAGCAGTGGCCGGACGGGGTTGACCTACGAGCAGTACTTC.

The chain carries TRBV19 and TRBJ2-5; D remains ambiguous. Germline assignment: CDR1 LNHDA and CDR2 SQIVND (reference sequence). Trimming stripped 5 bases from V and 5 bases from J, with 15 bases between. The CDR3 covers 14 residues. This CDR3 is CASSGPGTGETQYF. CDR3 bases: TGTGCCAGTAGTGGCCCAGGCACCGGGGAGACCCAGTACTTC.

This clonotype occurred many times. The chain couples TRBV24-1 to TRBJ1-2; 7 bases map to TRBD1. Germline V gene lookup returns CDR1 KGHDR and CDR2 SFDVKD. The CDR3 sequence is 16 residues long. V was pared by 0 bases and J by 4 bases, with 7 bases of the junction left unmatched. The CDR3 DNA reads TGTGCCACCAGTGATTTGACCACGGGACAGTTCTATGGCTACACCTTC. Amino acids: CATSDLTTGQFYGYTF.

The V gene is TRBV5-5, the J gene TRBJ1-1, with D possibly matching TRBD1 (6 bases). With 4 bases removed from V and 8 bases from J, the gap between germline ends came to 12 bases. From germline, CDR1 is SGHKS and CDR2 YYEKEE (reference sequence). The CDR3 is made up of 12 amino acids. The CDR3 nucleotides read TGTGCCAGCAGCCTCTCTGACAGGGAAGCTTTCTTT. The encoded protein is CASSLSDREAFF.

Concerning this clonotype itself: Since a much larger clone is just one base distant, this may be a read error. This rearrangement joins TRBV29-1 to TRBJ1-1; D is perhaps TRBD1 (6 bases). Trimming stripped 4 bases from V and 6 bases from J, with 15 bases between. The CDR3 has 13 amino acids. CDR1 is SQVTM and CDR2 is ANQGSEA in the germline V gene. DNA of the CDR3: TGCAGCGTTGGAGAAAGGGGGGCGGCTGAAGCTTTCTTT. It yields the protein CSVGERGAAEAFF.

The chain uses TRBV7-2 and TRBJ2-7; the D gene is possibly TRBD1 (5 bases). There are 12 residues in the CDR3. The germline V and J ends were trimmed by 3 bases and 7 bases, with 10 bases remaining between them. Germline CDR1 and CDR2: SGHTA and FQGNSA. CDR3 loop: CASSLTHREQYF. The CDR3 DNA reads as TGTGCCAGCAGCTTGACCCACAGGGAGCAGTACTTC.

The rearrangement uses TRBV7-6 and TRBJ1-1, with 7 bases identical to TRBD1. There are 15 residues in the CDR3. Germline V gene lookup returns CDR1 SGHVS and CDR2 FNYEAQ. V lost 1 base, J lost 4 bases, and 6 bases stayed unmatched. CDR3 sequence reads: CASSLDRGSPTEAFF. The DNA for the CDR3 is TGTGCCAGCAGCTTAGACAGGGGCTCTCCCACTGAAGCTTTCTTT.

This clonotype has just a few counts. V and J are TRBV12-3 or TRBV12-4 and TRBJ1-5; possibly TRBD1 for D (5 bases). The CDR3 runs to 15 residues. V dropped 6 bases and J dropped 6 bases, with 18 bases sitting between them. The CDR3, as DNA: TGTGCCAGCAGCCTGGGGGAAATTGAAGGTCAGCCCCAGCATTTT. It yields the protein CASSLGEIEGQPQHF.

This clonotype was seen many times. The V gene is TRBV24-1, the J gene TRBJ2-2; TRBD1 matches 11 bases. CDR3 length: 16 residues. Germline values: CDR1 KGHDR, CDR2 SFDVKD. After removal of 4 bases from V and 3 bases from J, the junction contained 3 bases not matched to a gene. CDR3 in DNA: TGTGCCACCAGTGAAGGGGGACAGGGGGACACCGGGGAGCTGTTTTTT. Its protein is CATSEGGQGDTGELFF.

This clonotype was recorded many times. The chain has TRBV29-1 and TRBJ2-7; possible D gene TRBD1, 5 bases. CDR3 length equals 13 residues. Germline CDR1 is SQVTM and CDR2 is ANQGSEA. V lost 4 bases, J lost 2 bases, and 12 bases lay in between. CDR3 residues: CSVALDSAYEQYF. As DNA, the CDR3 is TGCAGCGTTGCCCTTGACAGTGCCTACGAGCAGTACTTC.

Comments on this clonotype: This may arise from a read error, as a much more abundant clone is one base away. The chain recombines TRBV12-3 or TRBV12-4 with TRBJ1-2; 7 nucleotides align to TRBD1. The CDR3 spans 13 residues. V gave up 4 bases and J gave up 8 bases; unmatched junction bases: 7. Here the CDR3 reads CASSSTGEEGYTF. In DNA form, the CDR3 reads TGTGCCAGCAGTTCCACAGGGGAGGAGGGCTACACCTTC.

This clonotype was picked up many times. The rearrangement uses TRBV7-9 and TRBJ2-7, with 7 bases aligning to TRBD2. The germline gives CDR1 SEHNR, CDR2 FQNEAQ (reference sequence). J gave up 2 bases and V 5 bases, and 3 bases lay outside the gene matches. The length of the CDR3 is 13 residues. The CDR3 DNA is TGTGCCAGCAGCCCTAGCGGACCCTACGAGCAGTACTTC. This translates into CASSPSGPYEQYF. Based on the CDR3 plus reference TRBV7-9 and TRBJ2-7, the full variable domain is DTGVSQNPRHKITKRGQNVTFRCDPISEHNRLYWYRQTLGQGPEFLTYFQNEAQLEKSRLLSDRFSAERPKGSFSTLEIQRTEQGDSAMYLCASSPSGPYEQYFGPGTRLTVT.

The chain recombines TRBV11-2 with TRBJ1-1, with a tentative D call TRBD1 (5 bases). CDR1 SGHAT and CDR2 FQNNGV come from the germline V gene. The CDR3 length is 15 residues. V was pared by 6 bases and J by 5 bases, with 19 bases between. The CDR3 is CASSNMGPGVTEAFF. CDR3 bases: TGTGCCAGCAGTAACATGGGGCCGGGGGTTACTGAAGCTTTCTTT. Supplemented by reference TRBV11-2 and TRBJ1-1, the full variable domain reads EAGVAQSPRYKIIEKRQSVAFWCNPISGHATLYWYQQILGQGPKLLIQFQNNGVVDDSQLPKDRFSAERLKGVDSTLKIQPAKLEDSAVYLCASSNMGPGVTEAFFGQGTRLTVV.

In its sample, this clonotype was seen many times. This chain joins TRBV7-8 and TRBJ1-6, with D hard to call. This CDR3 contains 14 residues. Germline V gene data show CDR1 as SGHVS and CDR2 as FQNEAQ. V was trimmed by 5 bases and J by 7 bases, leaving 12 bases between them. The CDR3 DNA reads as TGTGCCAGCAGCCCGTTAGCGTCCAATTCACCCCTCCACTTT. This translates into CASSPLASNSPLHF.

This clonotype has ten or more counts. The chain employs TRBV7-9 and TRBJ1-2, with D possibly TRBD1 on 6 matching bases. Trimming left V 5 bases short and J 6 bases short, with 16 bases between. The CDR3 runs 14 residues. Per germline, CDR1 SEHNR and CDR2 FQNEAQ (reference sequence). CDR3 bases: TGTGCCAGCAGCGCCGTCTCGGGGGCACATGGCTACACCTTC. Its translation: CASSAVSGAHGYTF.

The chain joins TRBV7-2 to TRBJ1-1; TRBD1 is a possible D gene (6 bases). CDR3 size: 13 residues. Germline loops: CDR1 SGHTA, CDR2 FQGNSA. V was trimmed by 5 bases and J by 4 bases, leaving 11 bases between them. The CDR3 reads CTSSKWGATEAFF. In DNA form, the CDR3 reads TGTACCAGCAGCAAATGGGGGGCCACTGAAGCTTTCTTT.

This clonotype has ten or more counts. The chain employs TRBV2 and TRBJ1-2; 8 nucleotides match TRBD1. The germline CDR1 and CDR2 sequences are SNHLY and FYNNEI. The CDR3 length is 11 residues. Germline trimming cut 4 bases from V and 14 bases from J; bases unmatched to any gene: 6. The CDR3 region is CASSADRAGTF. As DNA, the CDR3 is TGTGCCAGCAGTGCGGACAGGGCGGGGACCTTC.

The chain combines TRBV12-3 or TRBV12-4 with TRBJ1-1; a weak D match, TRBD1 (5 bases). This CDR3 has 14 residues. Trimming shortened V by 1 base and J by 6 bases, and 12 bases separated the two germline ends. CDR3 nucleotide sequence: TGTGCCAGCAGTTTAGGAGCGCGAGGGGCTGAAGCTTTCTTT. It specifies CASSLGARGAEAFF.

V usage is TRBV5-4 and J usage is TRBJ2-6; the match to TRBD1 covers 7 bases. Germline V lookup: CDR1 SGHNT, CDR2 YYREEE (reference sequence). There are 17 residues in the CDR3. Germline trimming cut 0 bases from V and 0 bases from J; bases unmatched to any gene: 3. The CDR3 spells CASSLGQGRSGANVLTF. CDR3 nucleotides: TGTGCCAGCAGCTTGGGACAGGGACGCTCTGGGGCCAACGTCCTGACTTTC.

This clonotype was observed at least ten times. The chain uses TRBV29-1 and TRBJ2-5; D possibly corresponds to TRBD2 (6 bases). Per germline, CDR1 SQVTM and CDR2 ANQGSEA. Trimming left V 0 bases short and J 3 bases short, with 11 bases between. CDR3 size: 14 residues. The CDR3 sequence: CSVEDLAGKETQYF. The DNA for the CDR3 is TGCAGCGTTGAAGATCTGGCGGGAAAAGAGACCCAGTACTTC.

The chain carries TRBV25-1 and TRBJ1-1; 8 bases are shared with TRBD1. CDR3 length equals 14 residues. With 1 base clipped from V and 6 bases from J, the junction kept 4 bases outside the gene matches. CDR1 and CDR2 (germline): MGHDK, SYGVNS. Here the CDR3 reads CASSEWAGGSEAFF. The DNA for the CDR3 is TGTGCCAGCAGTGAATGGGCAGGGGGCTCTGAAGCTTTCTTT.